This TCR beta chain was recorded in a study of response to subunit inactivated influenza vaccine (dated by TCRdb to 2017 to 2018). About the study as a whole: Deep quantitative T cell receptor repertoire profiling was used in the study to track responses to a trivalent subunit inactivated influenza vaccine. Results and caveats for the whole study, not just this receptor: The authors suggested that each seasonal influenza vaccination may recruit only a limited number of new T cells.

For this clonotype: The antigen it recognizes is unknown. Base qualities were left out, and no much larger clone turns up one base away.

Receptor amplification or capture employed RT-PCR. Reads for this sample came from an Illumina HiSeq 2500. The public reads were reprocessed in TCRdb via fastp at Q25 and MiXCR, keeping in-frame beta chains. Rows are unified per CDR3 protein, each entry keeping the most common DNA and genes. The sample table shows hundreds of thousands of distinct CDR3 sequences, and 11% to 15% are seen once. The ten largest clones take up less than 7% of the sample. As encoded in the germline V gene, CDR1 is SGHRS while CDR2 is YFSETQ. Relative to germline, V is 4 bases shorter and J is 2 bases shorter, with 21 bases between their ends. The CDR3 measures 17 amino acids from cysteine to phenylalanine. Here the CDR3 DNA is all that survives: 51 bases in frame from base 1.

The V gene is TRBV5-1 and the J gene is TRBJ2-5; the D match is possibly TRBD1 or TRBD2, with 5 bases aligned in each. This sample comprised PBMCs from blood, obtained around two weeks before vaccination. The receptor was isolated from a man in his fifties or sixties who received an inactivated influenza vaccine. Donor details come from another sample of the same person, matched by shared clones. The CDR3 region: CASSTSIPGRLQETQYF. In nucleotide form, the sequence is TGCGCCAGCAGCACAAGCATACCGGGACGGCTACAAGAGACCCAGTACTTC.